One and the same sample provided the 18 T cell receptor beta chains below, sequenced in a study of CD8 T cells in Susac syndrome. The RNA input was about 0.45 to 1 ug, and it was reverse transcribed with random hexamers. From the immunoSEQ multiplex PCR reads, TCRdb called clonotypes with MiXCR, one entry per CDR3 protein. Here the sample spans hundreds of thousands of distinct CDR3 sequences, more than 80% being singletons. Sequencing was done on a sample of CD8+ T cells from PBMCs. Receptor source: a human donor with multiple sclerosis.

This chain links TRBV6-1 with TRBJ1-5; TRBD1 might be the D (6 bases). Per germline, CDR1 MNHNS and CDR2 SASEGT. Trimming took 4 bases from V and 2 from J, leaving 21 bases between them. The CDR3 is 18 amino acids. The CDR3 DNA reads as TGTGCCAGCAGTGCAGGGGACTACGCAATATTTGGCAATCAGCCCCAGCATTTT. Translated, it gives CASSAGDYAIFGNQPQHF.

The chain is built from TRBV5-6 and TRBJ1-2; D is perhaps TRBD1 (6 bases). Trimming removed 3 bases from V and 7 bases from J, with 19 bases in between. The CDR3 spans 15 residues. Germline lookup yields CDR1 SGHDT and CDR2 YYEEEE. CDR3 in DNA: TGTGCCAGCAGCTATACCAACAGGGATCGTGGTGGCTACACCTTC. Translation: CASSYTNRDRGGYTF.

The gene calls are TRBV13 and TRBJ2-7; D possibly corresponds to TRBD2 (5 bases). CDR1 is PRHDT, CDR2 FYEKMQ, per germline (reference sequence). This CDR3 has 17 residues. Trimming removed 0 bases from V and 6 bases from J, with 21 bases in between. The CDR3 reads CASSLGLSRLTRVEQYF. The CDR3 bases are TGTGCCAGCAGCTTAGGCCTTTCGCGACTAACCCGTGTCGAGCAGTACTTC.

The CDR3 DNA follows: TGTGCCAGCAGTTTAACCCTCCTGAAGGGCTTGGGTTACAATGAGCAGTTCTTC. Its translation: CASSLTLLKGLGYNEQFF. The chain is built from TRBV12-3 or TRBV12-4 and TRBJ2-1; the D is unclear. CDR3 size: 18 residues. V was clipped by 2 bases and J by 4 bases, with 21 bases between them.

This rearrangement joins TRBV9 to TRBJ2-1; 8 bases are shared with TRBD1. Germline V gene lookup returns CDR1 SGDLS and CDR2 YYNGEE. The CDR3 has 16 residues. The ends lost 0 bases at V and 9 bases at J; junction bases unmatched: 11. In nucleotides, the CDR3 is TGTGCCAGCAGCGTAGGTGAACCGGACAGGGAAGGTGAGCAGTTCTTC. It is translated as CASSVGEPDREGEQFF.

To note about this clonotype: A read error may account for a junction end that differs from germline. This chain links TRBV5-1 with TRBJ1-1, with a possible D match to TRBD1 (5 bases). The CDR3 runs to 15 residues. The germline gives CDR1 SGHRS, CDR2 YFSETQ. CDR3 nucleotide sequence: TGTGCCAGCAGCTTGGGGCCAGGGACGAACACTGAAGCTTTCTTT. Residues: CASSLGPGTNTEAFF.

The chain has TRBV7-9 and TRBJ1-3; D is perhaps TRBD1 (5 bases). The germline gives CDR1 SEHNR, CDR2 FQNEAQ (reference sequence). The CDR3 is 18 residues long. V gave up 5 bases and J gave up 0 bases, with 20 bases separating them. The CDR3 here is CASSPTLGRGPSGNTIYF. The CDR3 coding sequence is TGTGCCAGCAGCCCCACTCTCGGACGGGGCCCCTCTGGAAACACCATATATTTT.

The V gene is TRBV5-1, the J gene TRBJ1-1; unclear D gene. The CDR3 covers 13 residues. Trimming shortened V by 4 bases and J by 6 bases, and 13 bases separated the two germline ends. From germline, CDR1 is SGHRS and CDR2 YFSETQ. The CDR3 is CASSPGGRAEAFF. The CDR3 DNA reads TGCGCCAGCAGCCCGGGAGGGCGGGCTGAAGCTTTCTTT.

V and J are TRBV5-1 and TRBJ2-7; D is possibly TRBD1 (5 bases). V lost 0 bases, J lost 3 bases, and 10 bases lay in between. The CDR3 consists of 14 residues. Germline CDR1 SGHRS, CDR2 YFSETQ. The DNA for the CDR3 is TGCGCCAGCAGCTTGGTCGACAGCCTCTACGAGCAGTACTTC. Translating it yields CASSLVDSLYEQYF.

The chain combines TRBV5-1 with TRBJ2-7; 7 nucleotides match TRBD1. CDR1 and CDR2 from the germline V gene are SGHRS and YFSETQ. CDR3 length: 15 residues. V dropped 3 bases and J dropped 1; count of bases not matched to a gene: 7. CDR3 coding DNA: TGCGCCAGCAGCTGGGGACAGTCCATATCCTACGAGCAGTACTTC. This sequence encodes CASSWGQSISYEQYF.

The chain has TRBV30 and TRBJ2-3; perhaps D is TRBD1 or TRBD2 (6 bases each). The V and J ends lost 4 bases and 4 bases respectively, with 18 bases between them. The CDR3 has 15 amino acids. Germline CDR1 and CDR2: GTSNPN and SVGIG (reference sequence). CDR3 in amino acids: CAWNFLGGSADTQYF. CDR3 sequence (DNA): TGTGCCTGGAATTTTCTCGGGGGCTCTGCAGATACGCAGTATTTT.

V is TRBV3-1 and J is TRBJ1-1; D is perhaps TRBD1 (5 bases). V was pared by 0 bases and J by 4 bases, with 9 bases between. This CDR3 has 14 residues. Germline V CDR1 and CDR2: LGHDT, YNNKEL (reference sequence). This CDR3 is CASSQEIGGTEAFF. In DNA form, the CDR3 reads TGTGCCAGCAGCCAAGAGATTGGGGGCACTGAAGCTTTCTTT.

The J gene is TRBJ1-1, the V gene TRBV6-1, with 9 positions matching TRBD1. The CDR3 extends over 18 amino acids. With 5 bases clipped from V and 0 bases from J, the junction kept 13 bases outside the gene matches. CDR1 is MNHNS and CDR2 is SASEGT in the germline V gene. CDR3 protein: CASSTTGTGYVVNTEAFF. Written as DNA, the CDR3 is TGTGCCAGCAGTACAACCGGGACAGGGTACGTAGTGAACACTGAAGCTTTCTTT.

The rearrangement links TRBV4-1 to TRBJ2-2, with 7 bases that match TRBD2. The CDR3 has 18 residues. Germline-derived CDR1 and CDR2 are MGHRA and YSYEKL. J lost 3 bases, V lost 0 bases, and 10 bases had no gene match. This CDR3 is CASSQDLGGRLDTGELFF. The CDR3 DNA is TGCGCCAGCAGCCAAGATTTGGGCGGGAGACTAGACACCGGGGAGCTGTTTTTT.

The chain has TRBV20-1 and TRBJ1-1; TRBD1 matches at 10 bases. Per germline, CDR1 DFQATT and CDR2 SNEGSKA (reference sequence). This CDR3 comprises 16 residues. V lost 6 bases to trimming and J lost 0 bases; unmatched junction nucleotides: 10. The CDR3 nucleotides are TGCAGTGCCACCGGGACAGGGGATGAAATGAACACTGAAGCTTTCTTT. This translates into CSATGTGDEMNTEAFF.

The rearrangement joins TRBV7-8 to TRBJ2-1, with 11 bases that match TRBD2. CDR3 size: 18 residues. Trimming at V came to 5 bases and at J to 0 bases, leaving 9 bases not matched to a gene. CDR1 and CDR2 from the germline V gene are SGHVS and FQNEAQ. CDR3 sequence: CASSIGLAGSSSYNEQFF. Here the CDR3 DNA reads TGTGCCAGCAGCATCGGACTAGCGGGTTCTTCCTCCTACAATGAGCAGTTCTTC.

The rearrangement joins TRBV4-1 to TRBJ2-1, with 14 bases fitting TRBD2. CDR1 and CDR2 (germline): MGHRA, YSYEKL. This CDR3 region has 20 residues. Trimming at V came to 0 bases and at J to 0 bases, leaving 7 bases not matched to a gene. CDR3 bases: TGCGCCAGCAGCCAAGACGATCCGGGACTAGCGGGGGACTCCTACAATGAGCAGTTCTTC. This sequence encodes CASSQDDPGLAGDSYNEQFF.

The chain links TRBV5-4 to TRBJ2-3; 7 bases match TRBD2. The germline V gene has CDR1 SGHNT and CDR2 YYREEE (reference sequence). Trimming at V came to 1 base and at J to 3 bases, leaving 8 bases not matched to a gene. The CDR3 runs 16 residues. CDR3 protein: CASSLKAGPQTDTQYF. The DNA of the CDR3 is TGTGCCAGCAGCTTGAAAGCGGGGCCCCAGACAGATACGCAGTATTTT.